One sample yielded the 21 T cell receptor beta chains listed below, sequenced in a study of cytomegalovirus exposure and HLA in healthy donors. PCR employed 60 Vbeta and 13 Jbeta primers. The data were produced by immunoSEQ multiplex PCR, yet TCRdb's version contains in-frame clones alone and is incomplete. This table holds 85,000 to 110,000 clones, roughly three quarters found once. Sequenced: PBMCs. All receptors derive from a man aged 50-59 years in good health and CMV-seropositive.

This rearrangement joins TRBV6-6 to TRBJ1-4, with no clear D. The V and J ends lost 5 bases and 7 bases respectively, with 8 bases between them. The CDR3 has 12 amino acids. The germline V gene encodes CDR1 MNHNY and CDR2 SVGAGI (reference sequence). The chain's CDR3 is CASSPSGEKLFF. CDR3 nucleotides: TGTGCCAGCAGTCCAAGCGGTGAAAAACTGTTTTTT.

In nucleotides, the CDR3 is TGTGCCAGCAGCTCCGTCGGGACAGACAATCAGCCCCAGCATTTT. Its protein is CASSSVGTDNQPQHF. This chain uses TRBV5-6 with TRBJ1-5; 7 bases agree with TRBD1. Germline lookup yields CDR1 SGHDT and CDR2 YYEEEE. This CDR3 spans 15 amino acids. V was pared by 3 bases and J by 3 bases, with 6 bases of the junction left unmatched.

This sequence joins TRBV7-2 and TRBJ2-1, with 12 bases identical to TRBD2. V shed 5 bases, J shed 0 bases, and the junction held 5 bases outside the gene matches. The CDR3 is 17 amino acids. CDR1 SGHTA and CDR2 FQGNSA come from the germline V gene. The CDR3 loop reads CASSLRTSGISYNEQFF. The CDR3 nucleotides read TGTGCCAGCAGCCTCCGGACTAGCGGGATCTCCTACAATGAGCAGTTCTTC.

The chain couples TRBV7-9 to TRBJ2-7; unclear D gene. Germline V CDR1 and CDR2: SEHNR, FQNEAQ (reference sequence). The CDR3 consists of 15 residues. V gave up 4 bases and J gave up 4 bases, with 17 bases separating them. The CDR3 DNA is TGTGCCAGCAGCTCCACCGACTGGCTAATGTACGAGCAGTACTTC. It is translated as CASSSTDWLMYEQYF.

This chain uses TRBV6-6 with TRBJ2-1, with D perhaps matching TRBD2 (7 bases). Germline CDR1 is MNHNY and CDR2 is SVGAGI (reference sequence). The CDR3 sequence is 14 residues long. The V end lost 0 bases, the J end lost 12 bases, and 15 bases lay between the germline ends. CDR3 nucleotide sequence: TGTGCCAGCAGTTACTCGAGGGGGGGCGCCGGGCAGTTCTTC. Amino acids: CASSYSRGGAGQFF.

The V call is TRBV4-1, the J call TRBJ2-5; 9 bases match TRBD2. The tail of the sequence fits TRBJ2-7 better, so the J call may be wrong. CDR3 length: 17 amino acids. The germline V gene has CDR1 MGHRA and CDR2 YSYEKL. CDR3 sequence reads: CASSQEGGGRASYEQYF. Here the CDR3 DNA reads TGCGCCAGCAGCCAAGAAGGTGGCGGGAGGGCTTCCTACGAGCAGTACTTC.

Points on this clone: The same CDR3 arises from other DNA sequences in this sample as well. The V and J genes are TRBV6-5 and TRBJ2-7; TRBD1 matches 9 bases. Per germline, CDR1 MNHEY and CDR2 SVGAGI. The CDR3 runs to 14 residues. Germline trimming cut 6 bases from V and 2 bases from J; bases unmatched to any gene: 5. CDR3 coding DNA: TGTGCCAGCAGCCGGGACAGGGAGACCTACGAGCAGTACTTC. Protein: CASSRDRETYEQYF.

The V call is TRBV7-9, the J call TRBJ2-3; 8 bases match TRBD1. The length of the CDR3 is 14 residues. Unmatched junction bases numbered 2, after V lost 5 bases and J lost 1 base. Germline CDR1 and CDR2: SEHNR and FQNEAQ (reference sequence). CDR3 region: CASSTGQGTDTQYF. CDR3 sequence (DNA): TGTGCCAGCAGCACGGGACAGGGCACAGATACGCAGTATTTT.

This chain uses TRBV27 with TRBJ2-1; D may be TRBD2 (5 bases). The CDR3 is 13 residues long. The V gene's germline CDR1 is MNHEY and CDR2 SMNVEV (reference sequence). V lost 3 bases, J lost 4 bases, and 7 bases lay in between. The CDR3 coding sequence is TGTGCCAGCAGTTTTAGGGAGTACAATGAGCAGTTCTTC. This translates into CASSFREYNEQFF.

V is TRBV6-1 and J is TRBJ2-5; 8 positions match TRBD2. The CDR3 runs 13 residues. Germline CDR1 reads MNHNS; CDR2 reads SASEGT. With 3 bases clipped from V and 4 bases from J, the junction kept 1 base outside the gene matches. In nucleotides, the CDR3 is TGTGCCAGCAGTGATGCGGGGGGAGAGACCCAGTACTTC. Its translation: CASSDAGGETQYF.

The V and J genes are TRBV9 and TRBJ2-1; D unclear. The germline V and J ends were trimmed by 0 bases and 8 bases, with 12 bases remaining between them. Germline V CDR1 and CDR2: SGDLS, YYNGEE. This CDR3 has 14 residues. CDR3 loop: CASSVAPLADEQFF. The CDR3, as DNA: TGTGCCAGCAGCGTAGCTCCCTTGGCTGATGAGCAGTTCTTC.

This chain uses TRBV18 with TRBJ2-7, with TRBD1 identical over 11 bases. Germline lookup yields CDR1 KGHSH and CDR2 LQKENI. The J segment lost 5 bases and the V segment lost 3 bases, leaving 6 bases of the junction unmatched. The CDR3 extends over 15 amino acids. The CDR3 region is CASSPGTGGRNEQYF. The CDR3 region has the DNA TGTGCCAGCTCACCGGGGACAGGGGGTAGAAACGAGCAGTACTTC.

The chain has TRBV28 and TRBJ2-7, with D possibly being TRBD1 (6 bases). This CDR3 has 15 amino acids. Looked up from germline, CDR1 is MDHEN and CDR2 is SYDVKM. Trimming removed 4 bases from V and 4 bases from J, with 17 bases in between. CDR3 in amino acids: CASSSSQGAGYEQYF. DNA of the CDR3: TGTGCCAGCAGTTCCTCACAGGGCGCCGGGTACGAGCAGTACTTC.

This chain joins TRBV5-1 and TRBJ2-3, with D hard to call. This CDR3 has 14 residues. The germline V gene encodes CDR1 SGHRS and CDR2 YFSETQ. Deletions cut 6 bases from V and 0 bases from J, with 11 bases between. CDR3 residues: CASTHPQSTDTQYF. The CDR3 DNA reads as TGCGCCAGCACCCACCCCCAGAGCACAGATACGCAGTATTTT.

This clone appeared once. The chain has TRBV6-5 and TRBJ2-3; maybe TRBD2 (5 bases). The CDR3 is made up of 14 amino acids. CDR1 and CDR2 (germline): MNHEY, SVGAGI. Trimming removed 6 bases from V and 1 base from J, with 11 bases in between. Written as DNA, the CDR3 is TGTGCCAGCAGGGCGCTTAGCGGCACAGATACGCAGTATTTT. Protein sequence: CASRALSGTDTQYF.

The chain recombines TRBV25-1 with TRBJ1-3; D is unresolved. The CDR3 contains 15 residues. Germline-derived CDR1 and CDR2 are MGHDK and SYGVNS. Trimming pared 2 bases from V and 5 bases from J, leaving 13 bases between. In DNA, the CDR3 is TGTGCCAGCAGTGAACCGGGTTATATAAGAAACACCATATATTTT. Translated, it gives CASSEPGYIRNTIYF.

The genes are TRBV7-9 and TRBJ2-7; TRBD2 aligns across 11 bases. This CDR3 is built from 14 residues. Germline V gene lookup returns CDR1 SEHNR and CDR2 FQNEAQ (reference sequence). V lost 5 bases and J lost 7; bases outside the gene matches: 7. The CDR3 sequence: CASSRELAGDEQYF. The CDR3 DNA reads TGTGCCAGCAGCAGAGAACTAGCGGGAGATGAGCAGTACTTC.

The chain carries TRBV27 and TRBJ2-3; 9 bases map to TRBD1. This CDR3 contains 15 residues. With 5 bases clipped from V and 5 bases from J, the junction kept 8 bases outside the gene matches. CDR1 and CDR2 from the germline V gene are MNHEY and SMNVEV (reference sequence). For the CDR3, the DNA is TGTGCCAGCAGTCCAGGACAGGGGAGGGGAGATACGCAGTATTTT. It codes for CASSPGQGRGDTQYF.

This sequence joins TRBV9 and TRBJ1-2, with TRBD1 as a possible D gene (6 bases). This CDR3 has 14 residues. The ends were cut back, 4 bases at V and 8 bases at J, with 18 bases in the middle. Germline V lookup: CDR1 SGDLS, CDR2 YYNGEE. DNA of the CDR3: TGTGCCAGCAGCCCCTCACCAGGGGATAAGGGCTACACCTTC. Encoded protein: CASSPSPGDKGYTF.

The chain couples TRBV9 to TRBJ2-1, with a tentative D call TRBD2 (6 bases). The germline V gene has CDR1 SGDLS and CDR2 YYNGEE. The CDR3 runs 13 residues. V was trimmed by 7 bases and J by 7 bases, leaving 15 bases between them. CDR3 nucleotide sequence: TGTGCCAGCGGAGGCCCTGGGGGGAATGAGCAGTTCTTC. It translates to CASGGPGGNEQFF.

This chain joins TRBV5-1 and TRBJ2-1, with TRBD1 identical over 7 bases. Germline V CDR1 and CDR2: SGHRS, YFSETQ. The CDR3 has 15 amino acids. V trimming: 4 bases; J trimming: 6 bases; junction bases outside the gene matches: 10. CDR3 in amino acids: CASSQGTVEGNEQFF. The CDR3 bases are TGCGCCAGCAGCCAAGGGACAGTAGAGGGCAATGAGCAGTTCTTC.